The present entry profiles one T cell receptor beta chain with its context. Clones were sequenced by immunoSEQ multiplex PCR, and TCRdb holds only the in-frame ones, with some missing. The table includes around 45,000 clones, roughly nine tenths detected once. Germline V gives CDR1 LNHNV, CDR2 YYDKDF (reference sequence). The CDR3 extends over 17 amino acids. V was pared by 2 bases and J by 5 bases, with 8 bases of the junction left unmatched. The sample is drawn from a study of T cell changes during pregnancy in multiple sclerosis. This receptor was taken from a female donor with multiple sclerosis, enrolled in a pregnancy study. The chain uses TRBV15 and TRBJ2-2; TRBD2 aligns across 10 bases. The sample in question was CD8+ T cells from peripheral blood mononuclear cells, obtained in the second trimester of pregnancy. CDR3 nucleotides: TGTGCCACCAGCAGACTAGCGGGGGTCACGGGTACCGGGGAGCTGTTTTTT. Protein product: CATSRLAGVTGTGELFF.